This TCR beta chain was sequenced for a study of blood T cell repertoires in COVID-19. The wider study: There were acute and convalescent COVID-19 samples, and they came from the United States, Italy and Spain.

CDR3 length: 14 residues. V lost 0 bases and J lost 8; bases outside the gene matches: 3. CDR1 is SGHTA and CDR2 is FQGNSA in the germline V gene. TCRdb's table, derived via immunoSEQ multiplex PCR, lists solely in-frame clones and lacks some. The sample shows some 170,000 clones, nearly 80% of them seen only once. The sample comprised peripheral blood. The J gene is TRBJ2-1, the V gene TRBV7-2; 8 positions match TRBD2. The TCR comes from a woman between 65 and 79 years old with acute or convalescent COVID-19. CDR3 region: CASSLASGGDEQFF. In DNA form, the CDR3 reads TGTGCCAGCAGCTTAGCGAGCGGGGGCGATGAGCAGTTCTTC.